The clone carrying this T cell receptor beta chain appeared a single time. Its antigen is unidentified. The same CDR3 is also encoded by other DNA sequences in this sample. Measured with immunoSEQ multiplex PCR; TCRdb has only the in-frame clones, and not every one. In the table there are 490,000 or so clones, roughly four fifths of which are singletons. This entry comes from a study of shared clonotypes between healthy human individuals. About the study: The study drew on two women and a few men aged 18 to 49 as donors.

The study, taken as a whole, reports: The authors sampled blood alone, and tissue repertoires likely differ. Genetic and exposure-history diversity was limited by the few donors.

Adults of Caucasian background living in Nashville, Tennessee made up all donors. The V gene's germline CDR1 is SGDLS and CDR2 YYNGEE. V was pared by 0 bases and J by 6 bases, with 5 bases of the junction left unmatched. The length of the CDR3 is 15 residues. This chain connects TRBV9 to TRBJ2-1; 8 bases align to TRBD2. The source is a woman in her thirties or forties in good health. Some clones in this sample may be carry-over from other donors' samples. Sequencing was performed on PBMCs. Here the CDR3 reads CASSVGSGRGNEQFF. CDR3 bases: TGTGCCAGCAGCGTAGGGAGCGGGAGAGGCAATGAGCAGTTCTTC.